These 2 T cell receptor beta chains came from one sample sequenced in a study of OX40 agonist ivuxolimab in advanced cancers. The data were produced by immunoSEQ multiplex PCR, yet TCRdb's version contains in-frame clones alone and is incomplete. The sample carries nearly 110,000 clones, approximately 89% recorded once. The sample here was CD4+ or CD8+ T cells sorted from blood, taken in a trial of the OX40 agonist ivuxolimab. The receptors originated from an adult with an advanced solid tumor such as melanoma, head and neck, liver or kidney cancer.

V gene TRBV29-1 combines with J gene TRBJ2-7, with 12 bases matching TRBD2. Trimming at V came to 6 bases and at J to 2 bases, leaving 5 bases not matched to a gene. This CDR3 is 14 amino acids long. Germline CDR1 SQVTM, CDR2 ANQGSEA. CDR3 sequence: CSVRTSGDTYEQYF. CDR3 coding DNA: TGCAGCGTAAGGACTAGCGGGGATACCTACGAGCAGTACTTC.

The CDR3 here is CAISEIGPSEQYF. DNA for the CDR3: TGTGCCATCAGTGAGATCGGACCTTCCGAGCAGTACTTC. The chain employs TRBV10-3 and TRBJ2-7, with D uncertain. The germline V gene encodes CDR1 ENHRY and CDR2 SYGVKD. The CDR3 has 13 amino acids. V dropped 2 bases and J dropped 6 bases, with 11 bases sitting between them.